Here is one T cell receptor (beta chain) with its context. Its antigen is unknown. This sample is part of a study of metastatic and nonmetastatic thyroid tumors. Study background: Repertoires from blood and tumor or nodule tissue of malignant and benign thyroid patients were compared. Whole-study results and caveats: The study reportedly found significantly higher TCR beta diversity in malignant thyroid tumors than benign nodules, in blood and tumor.

Authors' methods: Built for papillary thyroid cancer, a distant-metastasis classifier drew on CDR3 differences across clinicopathological groups. TCRdb reanalyzed the PCR reads via MiXCR. What appears here as the V and J calls and clone size reflects TCRdb's work, not the paper's. The sample holds around 23,000 clones, roughly 22% seen once. The CDR3 spans 12 residues. Germline assignment: CDR1 SGHNT and CDR2 YENEEA. V lost 5 bases, J lost 2 bases, and 7 bases lay in between. Patients were all untreated before their thyroid surgery. This receptor was obtained from a female donor with papillary thyroid cancer or a benign thyroid nodule (not recorded which). Some clones in this sample may be carry-over from other donors' samples. The material sequenced was blood. V gene TRBV11-3 combines with J gene TRBJ2-7, with D possibly matching TRBD2 (5 bases). In nucleotides, the CDR3 is TGTGCCAGCAGCCCCGGGACCTACGAGCAGTACTTC. Amino acids: CASSPGTYEQYF.